What follows is one T cell receptor beta chain and its context. What antigen it recognizes has not been identified. No base quality information exists; no much larger clone differs at one position. To sequence the TCRbeta CDR3 region, genomic DNA was isolated from the sorted cells. The immunoSEQ Assay was used for sequencing of TCRbeta CDR3 regions. TCRdb took this table from immuneACCESS and kept in-frame rearrangements with V and J called. Such tables lack part of the clones; where checked against another copy, unresolved V genes explain under half of the gap, and the rest is unexplained. In this sample the table shows more than 85,000 clones, around 90% of which occur a single time. The ten largest clones represent roughly 0.33% of the sample. These data are taken from a study of OX40 agonist ivuxolimab in advanced cancers. Notes on the research overall: Ivuxolimab was a fully human IgG2 agonistic monoclonal antibody targeting the costimulatory receptor OX40 (CD134). Patients were allowed to have had prior anti-PD-1, anti-PD-L1 or anti-CTLA-4 therapy, and approximately 39% of the dose-escalation patients had been treated with checkpoint inhibitors. The monotherapy dose-escalation portion (N of about 57 patients) of the phase I ivuxolimab trial is reported in the paper. In the dose-escalation cohort, 82.7% of patients were male, and the mean age was approximately 55 years, with a range of about 23 to 90. Intravenous ivuxolimab was administered to patients every 2 weeks at six dose levels: 0.01, 0.1, 0.3, 1.5, 3 and 10 mg/kg. Peripheral TCRbeta sequencing aimed to test whether ivuxolimab altered TCR sequence diversity and caused clonal T-cell expansion. Three dose-escalation patients achieved partial responses, one with hepatocellular carcinoma and two with cutaneous melanoma. Of the approximately 50 dose-escalation patients, hepatocellular carcinoma was present in approximately 20, melanoma in approximately 15, renal cell carcinoma in 9 and head and neck cancer in 9.

What the authors observed across the whole study: After ivuxolimab, more expanded clones were found on average in CD8+ T cells than in CD4+ T cells. The antigen specificity of the peripheral T cells that underwent clonal expansion was not determined. In partial responders in the 0.1-3.0 mg/kg groups, normalized peripheral clonal expansion was found to be among the lowest, especially among CD8+ T cells. Low levels of normalized T-cell clonal expansion were also seen in some nonresponding patients. At doses from 0.1 to 3.0 mg/kg, clonal expansion was seen in both CD4+ and CD8+ blood T cells between baseline and week 6.

The germline V gene encodes CDR1 MNHEY and CDR2 SVGAGI. Trimming removed 1 base from V and 7 bases from J, leaving 5 bases between the germline ends. From the cysteine through the phenylalanine, the CDR3 covers 11 amino acids. The entry retains the CDR3 DNA only, 33 bases that are in frame from base 1. Patients with autoimmune disease history or receiving systemic immunosuppression were excluded from the trial. Peripheral blood for TCR sequencing was collected from all dose cohorts at baseline, on cycle 4 day 1, and on cycle 7 day 1. Samples came from an open-label, multicenter, first-in-human phase I dose-escalation trial of ivuxolimab. Adults with locally advanced or metastatic melanoma, renal cell carcinoma, hepatocellular carcinoma or head and neck squamous cell carcinoma were enrolled in the trial. Before TCR sequencing, CD4+ T cells and CD8+ T cells from peripheral blood were sorted into separate populations.

The source is an adult with an advanced solid tumor such as melanoma, head and neck, liver or kidney cancer. The specimen comprised CD4+ or CD8+ T cells sorted from blood, sampled in a trial of the OX40 agonist ivuxolimab. The rearrangement joined TRBV6-5 to TRBJ2-7; the D gene is not confidently resolved. The DNA reads TGTGCCAGCAGTTACTATGGTGAGCAGTACTTC. This translates into CASSYYGEQYF.